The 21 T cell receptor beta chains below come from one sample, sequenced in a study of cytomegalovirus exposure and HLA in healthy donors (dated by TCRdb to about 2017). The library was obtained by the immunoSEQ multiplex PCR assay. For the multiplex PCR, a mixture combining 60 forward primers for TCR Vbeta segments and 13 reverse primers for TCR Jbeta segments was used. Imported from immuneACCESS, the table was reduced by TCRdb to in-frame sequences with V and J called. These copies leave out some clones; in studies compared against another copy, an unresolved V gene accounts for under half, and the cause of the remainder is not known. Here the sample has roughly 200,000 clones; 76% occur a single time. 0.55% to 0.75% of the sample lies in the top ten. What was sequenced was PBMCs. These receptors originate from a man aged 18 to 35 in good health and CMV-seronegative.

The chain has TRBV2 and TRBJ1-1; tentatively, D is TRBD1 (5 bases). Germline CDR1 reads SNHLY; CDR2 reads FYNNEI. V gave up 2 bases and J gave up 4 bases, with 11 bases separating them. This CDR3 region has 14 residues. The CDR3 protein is CASSEPWGGTEAFF. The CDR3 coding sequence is TGTGCCAGCAGTGAACCATGGGGGGGCACTGAAGCTTTCTTT.

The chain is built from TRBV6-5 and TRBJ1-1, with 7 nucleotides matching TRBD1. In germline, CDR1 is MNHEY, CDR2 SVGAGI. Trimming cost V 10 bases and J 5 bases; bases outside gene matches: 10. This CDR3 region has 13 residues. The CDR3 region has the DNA TGTGCCACCAACAGGGGAGAGGAGACTGAAGCTTTCTTT. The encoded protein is CATNRGEETEAFF.

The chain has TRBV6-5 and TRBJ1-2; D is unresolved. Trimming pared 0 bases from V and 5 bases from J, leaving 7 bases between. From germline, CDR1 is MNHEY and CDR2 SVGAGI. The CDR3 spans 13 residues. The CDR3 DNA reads TGTGCCAGCAGTTACTCGCTCGGGTATGGCTACACCTTC. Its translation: CASSYSLGYGYTF.

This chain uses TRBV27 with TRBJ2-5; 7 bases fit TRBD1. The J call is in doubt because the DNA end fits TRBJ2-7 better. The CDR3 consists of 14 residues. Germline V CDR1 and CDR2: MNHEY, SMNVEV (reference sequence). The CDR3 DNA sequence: TGTGCCAGCAGTTTTTATGAGGGGGCGAGCGAGCAGTACTTC. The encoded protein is CASSFYEGASEQYF.

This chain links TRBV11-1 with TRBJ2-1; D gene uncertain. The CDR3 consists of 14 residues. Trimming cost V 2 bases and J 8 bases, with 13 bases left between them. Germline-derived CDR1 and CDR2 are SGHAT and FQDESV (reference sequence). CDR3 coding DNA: TGTGCCAGCAGCTTACTGATAGCTGTCCATGAGCAGTTCTTC. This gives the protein CASSLLIAVHEQFF. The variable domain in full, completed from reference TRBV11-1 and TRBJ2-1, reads EAEVAQSPRYKITEKSQAVAFWCDPISGHATLYWYRQILGQGPELLVQFQDESVVDDSQLPKDRFSAERLKGVDSTLKIQPAELGDSAMYLCASSLLIAVHEQFFGPGTRLTVL.

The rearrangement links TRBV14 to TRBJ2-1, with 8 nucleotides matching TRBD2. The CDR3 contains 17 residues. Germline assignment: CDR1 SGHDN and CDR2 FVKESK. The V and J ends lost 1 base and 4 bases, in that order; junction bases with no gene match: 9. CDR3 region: CASSQGPSGSLYNEQFF. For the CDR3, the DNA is TGTGCCAGCAGCCAAGGGCCTAGCGGGTCACTATACAATGAGCAGTTCTTC.

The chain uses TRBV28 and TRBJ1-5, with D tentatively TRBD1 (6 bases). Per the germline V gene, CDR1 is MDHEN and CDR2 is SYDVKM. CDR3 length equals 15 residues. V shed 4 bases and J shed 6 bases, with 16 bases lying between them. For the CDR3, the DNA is TGTGCCAGCAGTTCCTATACAGGGTATGGTCAGCCCCAGCATTTT. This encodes CASSSYTGYGQPQHF.

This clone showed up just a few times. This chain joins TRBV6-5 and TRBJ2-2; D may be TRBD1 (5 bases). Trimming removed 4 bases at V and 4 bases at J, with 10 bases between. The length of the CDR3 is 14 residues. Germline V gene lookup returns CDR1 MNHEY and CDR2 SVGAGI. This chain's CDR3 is CASSSGRRTGELFF. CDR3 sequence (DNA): TGTGCCAGCAGTTCAGGGCGTCGCACCGGGGAGCTGTTTTTT.

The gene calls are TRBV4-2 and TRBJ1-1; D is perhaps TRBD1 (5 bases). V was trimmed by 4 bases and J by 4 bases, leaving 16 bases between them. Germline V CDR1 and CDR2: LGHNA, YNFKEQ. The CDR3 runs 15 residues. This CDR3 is CASSRNRGGVTEAFF. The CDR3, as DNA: TGTGCCAGCAGCCGAAATAGGGGCGGGGTCACTGAAGCTTTCTTT.

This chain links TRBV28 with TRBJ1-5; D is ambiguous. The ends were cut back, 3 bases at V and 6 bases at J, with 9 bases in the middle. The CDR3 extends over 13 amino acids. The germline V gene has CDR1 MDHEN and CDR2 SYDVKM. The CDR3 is CASSFSVGQPQHF. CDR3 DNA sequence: TGTGCCAGCAGTTTCAGCGTGGGTCAGCCCCAGCATTTT.

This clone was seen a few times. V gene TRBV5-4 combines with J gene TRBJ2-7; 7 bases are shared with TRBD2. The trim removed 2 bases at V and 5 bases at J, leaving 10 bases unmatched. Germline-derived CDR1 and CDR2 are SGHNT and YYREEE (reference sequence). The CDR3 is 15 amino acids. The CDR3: CASSLRGGTKHEQYF. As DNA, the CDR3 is TGTGCCAGCAGCTTACGCGGCGGGACTAAACACGAGCAGTACTTC.

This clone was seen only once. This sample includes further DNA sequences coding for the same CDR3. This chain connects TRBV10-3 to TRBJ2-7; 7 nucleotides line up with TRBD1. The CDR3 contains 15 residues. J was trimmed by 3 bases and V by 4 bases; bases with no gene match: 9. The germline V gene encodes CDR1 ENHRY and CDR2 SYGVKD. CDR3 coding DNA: TGTGCCATCAGTGCTGATGGGACAGCTAACTACGAGCAGTACTTC. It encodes CAISADGTANYEQYF.

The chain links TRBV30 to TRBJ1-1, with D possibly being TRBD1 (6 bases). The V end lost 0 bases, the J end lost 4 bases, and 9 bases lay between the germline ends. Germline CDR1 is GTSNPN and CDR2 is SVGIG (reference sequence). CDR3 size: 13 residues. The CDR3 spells CAWSVLGGTEAFF. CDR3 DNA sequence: TGTGCCTGGAGTGTACTAGGGGGCACTGAAGCTTTCTTT.

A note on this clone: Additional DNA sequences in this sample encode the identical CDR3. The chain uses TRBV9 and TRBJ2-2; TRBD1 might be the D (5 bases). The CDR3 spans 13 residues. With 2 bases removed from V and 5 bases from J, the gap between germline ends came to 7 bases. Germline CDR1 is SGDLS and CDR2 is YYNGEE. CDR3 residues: CASSVTGTGELFF. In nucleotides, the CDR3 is TGTGCCAGCAGCGTCACAGGTACCGGGGAGCTGTTTTTT.

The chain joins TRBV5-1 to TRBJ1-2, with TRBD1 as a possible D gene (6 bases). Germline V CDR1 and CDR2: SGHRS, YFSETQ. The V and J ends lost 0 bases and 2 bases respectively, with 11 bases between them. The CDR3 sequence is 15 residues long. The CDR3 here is CASSLAGQQNYGYTF. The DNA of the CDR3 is TGCGCCAGCAGCTTGGCTGGACAGCAAAACTATGGCTACACCTTC.

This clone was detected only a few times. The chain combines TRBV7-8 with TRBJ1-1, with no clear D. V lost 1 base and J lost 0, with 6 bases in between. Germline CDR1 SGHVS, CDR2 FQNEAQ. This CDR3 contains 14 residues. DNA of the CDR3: TGTGCCAGCAGCTTAGTACAGATGAACACTGAAGCTTTCTTT. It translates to CASSLVQMNTEAFF.

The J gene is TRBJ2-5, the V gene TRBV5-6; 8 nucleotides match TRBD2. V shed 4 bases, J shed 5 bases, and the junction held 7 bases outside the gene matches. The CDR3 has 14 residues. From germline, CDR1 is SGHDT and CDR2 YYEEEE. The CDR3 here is CASSPGLAGETQYF. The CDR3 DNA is TGTGCCAGCAGCCCTGGACTAGCTGGGGAGACCCAGTACTTC.

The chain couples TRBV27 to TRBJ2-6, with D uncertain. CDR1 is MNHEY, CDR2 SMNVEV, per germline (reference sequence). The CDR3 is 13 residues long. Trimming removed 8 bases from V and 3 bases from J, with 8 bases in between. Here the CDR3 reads CASRPGGANVLTF. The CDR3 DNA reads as TGTGCCAGCCGACCGGGTGGGGCCAACGTCCTGACTTTC.

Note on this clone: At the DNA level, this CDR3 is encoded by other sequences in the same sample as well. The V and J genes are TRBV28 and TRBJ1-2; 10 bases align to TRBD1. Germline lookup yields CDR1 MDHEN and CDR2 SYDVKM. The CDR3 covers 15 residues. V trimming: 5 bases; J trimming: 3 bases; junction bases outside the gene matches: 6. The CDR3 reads CASSLRDRGDYGYTF. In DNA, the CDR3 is TGTGCCAGCAGTCTCCGGGACAGGGGAGACTATGGCTACACCTTC.

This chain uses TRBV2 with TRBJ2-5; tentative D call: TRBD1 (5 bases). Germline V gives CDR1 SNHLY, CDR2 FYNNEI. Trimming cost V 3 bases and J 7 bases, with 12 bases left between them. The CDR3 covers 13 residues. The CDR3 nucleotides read TGTGCCAGCAGTGATCAGGGAAGGGGGACCCAGTACTTC. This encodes CASSDQGRGTQYF.

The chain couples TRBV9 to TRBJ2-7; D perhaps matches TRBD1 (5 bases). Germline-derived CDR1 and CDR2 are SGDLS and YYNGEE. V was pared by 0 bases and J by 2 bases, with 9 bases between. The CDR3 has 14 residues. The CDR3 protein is CASSVVDSPYEQYF. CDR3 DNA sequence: TGTGCCAGCAGCGTAGTTGACAGTCCCTACGAGCAGTACTTC.